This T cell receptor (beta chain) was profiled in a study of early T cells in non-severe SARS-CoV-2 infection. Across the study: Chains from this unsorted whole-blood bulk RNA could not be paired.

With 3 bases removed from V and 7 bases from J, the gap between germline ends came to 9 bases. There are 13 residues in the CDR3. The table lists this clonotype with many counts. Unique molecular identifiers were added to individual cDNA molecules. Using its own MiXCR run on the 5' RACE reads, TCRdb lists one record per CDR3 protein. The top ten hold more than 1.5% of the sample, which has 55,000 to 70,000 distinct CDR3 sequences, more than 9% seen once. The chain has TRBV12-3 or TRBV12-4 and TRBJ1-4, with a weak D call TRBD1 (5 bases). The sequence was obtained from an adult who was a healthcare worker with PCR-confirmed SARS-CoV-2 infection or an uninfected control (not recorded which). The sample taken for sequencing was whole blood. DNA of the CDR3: TGTGCCAGCAGTTTGTCGGGGACTGAAAAACTGTTTTTT. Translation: CASSLSGTEKLFF.